This TCR beta chain was identified in a study of patients and donors after allogeneic stem cell transplantation. TCRdb independently ran MiXCR on the RT-PCR reads; one entry per CDR3 protein. The table lists 20,000 to 25,000 distinct CDR3 sequences, about 30% of them singletons, with 48% in the top ten. CDR1 SQVTM and CDR2 ANQGSEA come from the germline V gene. The CDR3 runs 13 residues. The junction had 6 bases not matched to a gene; V was cut back by 4 bases and J by 4 bases. The sample consisted of blood, either unsorted or a sorted T cell fraction (not recorded which). The chain recombines TRBV29-1 with TRBJ2-5; 7 bases fit TRBD2. This TCR came from a human donor who was either an allogeneic HSCT recipient or a stem cell or donor lymphocyte infusion donor (not recorded which). It is not recorded whose cells these are; they may come from a transplant donor. DNA of the CDR3: TGCAGCGTTGGATCGGCTAGCGGAGAGACCCAGTACTTC. It encodes CSVGSASGETQYF.